Listed here are 20 T cell receptor beta chains from one sample, sequenced in a study of blood T cell repertoires in COVID-19. Profiling relied on immunoSEQ multiplex PCR, and the TCRdb table lists in-frame clones only, not all of them. The sample lists roughly 240,000 clones; about nine tenths were seen once. The sample was PBMCs or T cells enriched from blood (not recorded which). Every receptor here comes from a man over 45 who had been exposed to COVID-19.

This clone occurred once. This chain joins TRBV27 and TRBJ1-3; no clear D. The V gene lost 0 bases and the J gene lost 3 bases, with 12 bases spanning the gap. Germline V CDR1 and CDR2: MNHEY, SMNVEV (reference sequence). CDR3 length: 16 amino acids. The chain's CDR3 is CASSLSGYLGGNTIYF. The CDR3 region has the DNA TGTGCCAGCAGTTTATCCGGGTATCTGGGTGGAAACACCATATATTTT.

The rearrangement links TRBV28 to TRBJ1-3; possibly TRBD1 for D (5 bases). Germline lookup yields CDR1 MDHEN and CDR2 SYDVKM. The CDR3 is made up of 16 amino acids. Trimming took 1 base from V and 0 from J, leaving 10 bases between them. DNA for the CDR3: TGTGCCAGCAGTTTATCAGGGCCTCTCTCTGGAAACACCATATATTTT. Translating it yields CASSLSGPLSGNTIYF.

V usage is TRBV27 and J usage is TRBJ1-1; D is unclear. The V gene's germline CDR1 is MNHEY and CDR2 SMNVEV (reference sequence). V dropped 0 bases and J dropped 5 bases, with 13 bases sitting between them. The CDR3 contains 15 residues. The CDR3 DNA reads TGTGCCAGCAGTTTATCGGGGAGAGGTTGGACTGAAGCTTTCTTT. Translated, it gives CASSLSGRGWTEAFF.

The V and J genes are TRBV28 and TRBJ2-7; D is undetermined. Germline V lookup: CDR1 MDHEN, CDR2 SYDVKM. This CDR3 is built from 12 residues. The ends were cut back, 5 bases at V and 0 bases at J, with 5 bases in the middle. The CDR3 sequence: CASSRVSYEQYF. The CDR3 nucleotides read TGTGCCAGCAGTCGAGTCTCCTACGAGCAGTACTTC.

The CDR3 DNA sequence: TGTGCCAGCAGCCCCGTACAGGGCCAATTGGGCACGCAGTATTTT. Protein product: CASSPVQGQLGTQYF. The chain uses TRBV11-3 and TRBJ2-3; TRBD1 is a possible D gene (6 bases). The CDR3 runs to 15 residues. Trimming took 5 bases from V and 9 from J, leaving 21 bases between them. CDR1 and CDR2 from the germline V gene are SGHNT and YENEEA.

This clone is a singleton in its sample. The gene calls are TRBV18 and TRBJ1-3; TRBD1 matches 10 bases. This CDR3 contains 15 residues. Unmatched junction bases numbered 2, after V lost 4 bases and J lost 2 bases. Germline V gene sequence: CDR1 KGHSH, CDR2 LQKENI. CDR3 region: CASSRQGAAGNTIYF. CDR3 nucleotide sequence: TGTGCCAGCTCACGACAGGGGGCAGCTGGAAACACCATATATTTT.

This chain links TRBV9 with TRBJ2-2; 9 bases are a match to TRBD2. This CDR3 comprises 16 residues. In germline, CDR1 is SGDLS, CDR2 YYNGEE. The junction had 0 bases not matched to a gene; V was cut back by 0 bases and J by 0 bases. The CDR3 DNA is TGTGCCAGCAGCGTAGGACTAGCGGCGAACACCGGGGAGCTGTTTTTT. Translated: CASSVGLAANTGELFF.

The J gene is TRBJ2-2, the V gene TRBV5-1; D is perhaps TRBD2 (5 bases). This CDR3 comprises 14 residues. Germline lookup yields CDR1 SGHRS and CDR2 YFSETQ. V was pared by 1 base and J by 4 bases, with 8 bases between. CDR3 region: CASSLMRVTGELFF. The DNA for the CDR3 is TGCGCCAGCAGCTTGATGAGGGTCACCGGGGAGCTGTTTTTT.

The rearrangement joins TRBV6-5 to TRBJ1-5, with D hard to call. The V gene's germline CDR1 is MNHEY and CDR2 SVGAGI. CDR3 size: 12 residues. The V end was cut by 10 bases, the J end by 1 base, with 8 bases between. The CDR3 loop reads CATSESNQPQHF. The CDR3 nucleotides read TGTGCCACCTCGGAGAGCAATCAGCCCCAGCATTTT.

The chain joins TRBV18 to TRBJ1-5, with a tentative D call TRBD1 (5 bases). V lost 3 bases and J 8 bases, leaving 11 bases between the germline ends. The V gene's germline CDR1 is KGHSH and CDR2 LQKENI. This CDR3 is built from 13 residues. CDR3 bases: TGTGCCAGCTCACCGGGGCAAAATAAGCCCCAGCATTTT. It codes for CASSPGQNKPQHF.

V gene TRBV3-1 (or the pseudogene TRBV3-2) combines with J gene TRBJ2-3; D might be TRBD2 (6 bases). Looked up from germline, CDR1 is LGHDT and CDR2 is YNNKEL (reference sequence). The CDR3 is made up of 16 amino acids. V was clipped by 4 bases and J by 0 bases, with 14 bases between them. The CDR3 sequence is CASSLQTGTSTDTQYF. CDR3 in DNA: TGTGCCAGCAGCCTCCAGACCGGGACTAGCACAGATACGCAGTATTTT.

This chain connects TRBV18 to TRBJ1-1; D possibly corresponds to TRBD1 (6 bases). Germline lookup yields CDR1 KGHSH and CDR2 LQKENI. The CDR3 extends over 15 amino acids. V was cut by 0 bases and J by 2 bases, with 10 bases left in between. The CDR3: CASSPPARGNTEAFF. In DNA, the CDR3 is TGTGCCAGCTCACCACCGGCCAGGGGTAACACTGAAGCTTTCTTT.

This clone has only one observation. The chain carries TRBV2 and TRBJ1-2; 7 positions match TRBD1. Germline CDR1 is SNHLY and CDR2 is FYNNEI. The J segment lost 6 bases and the V segment lost 5 bases, leaving 9 bases of the junction unmatched. The CDR3 covers 14 residues. CDR3 sequence reads: CASSIPGRGDGYTF. For the CDR3, the DNA is TGTGCCAGCAGTATCCCCGGCAGGGGGGATGGCTACACCTTC.

The chain carries TRBV28 and TRBJ1-2, with 7 bases lining up with TRBD1. Germline CDR1 reads MDHEN; CDR2 reads SYDVKM. Trimming removed 3 bases from V and 0 bases from J; junction bases left unmatched: 7. The CDR3 spans 16 residues. The CDR3 DNA reads as TGTGCCAGCAGTTTTCCAGGGGGTGCCACTAACTATGGCTACACCTTC. Its protein product is CASSFPGGATNYGYTF.

The chain uses TRBV5-1 and TRBJ2-7, with D tentatively TRBD2 (5 bases). This CDR3 is built from 16 residues. Looked up from germline, CDR1 is SGHRS and CDR2 is YFSETQ. Trimming took off 0 bases at V and 3 bases at J, with 16 bases between the two ends. The CDR3 DNA follows: TGCGCCAGCAGCTTGGGGGTTGTCGGGATCGGCTACGAGCAGTACGTC. Its protein product is CASSLGVVGIGYEQYV.

The chain combines TRBV12-3 or TRBV12-4 with TRBJ1-3, with D perhaps matching TRBD1 (6 bases). The length of the CDR3 is 13 residues. V was shortened by 6 bases and J by 2 bases, with 8 bases between the two germline ends. The CDR3 loop reads CASRNRAGNTIYF. The DNA for the CDR3 is TGTGCCAGCAGGAACAGGGCTGGAAACACCATATATTTT.

The rearrangement uses TRBV5-1 and TRBJ1-2; no definite D call. The CDR3 has 15 residues. The ends were cut back, 0 bases at V and 4 bases at J, with 13 bases in the middle. The germline gives CDR1 SGHRS, CDR2 YFSETQ. The CDR3 DNA reads TGCGCCAGCAGCTTGGGTCGGGGATTTGGCTATGGCTACACCTTC. Its protein product is CASSLGRGFGYGYTF.

V usage is TRBV12-3 or TRBV12-4 and J usage is TRBJ1-3; no definite D call. There are 13 residues in the CDR3. V lost 6 bases, J lost 3 bases, and 9 bases lay in between. DNA for the CDR3: TGTGCCAGCAGCACAGTACGTGGAAACACCATATATTTT. Translated, it gives CASSTVRGNTIYF.

The chain uses TRBV9 and TRBJ2-1; 8 bases are shared with TRBD2. The CDR3 totals 12 residues. Losses at the gene ends were 2 bases for V and 8 bases for J; bases not matched to a gene: 0. The germline V gene has CDR1 SGDLS and CDR2 YYNGEE. The CDR3 nucleotides read TGTGCCAGCAGCGTTAGCGGGGATGAGCAGTTCTTC. This encodes CASSVSGDEQFF.

The genes are TRBV11-2 and TRBJ2-5; 7 bases fit TRBD1. The CDR3 contains 15 residues. V lost 5 bases to trimming and J lost 5 bases; unmatched junction nucleotides: 11. Per germline, CDR1 SGHAT and CDR2 FQNNGV. CDR3 amino acids: CASSLLWGRGETQYF. As DNA, the CDR3 is TGTGCCAGCAGCCTCCTTTGGGGCAGGGGGGAGACCCAGTACTTC.